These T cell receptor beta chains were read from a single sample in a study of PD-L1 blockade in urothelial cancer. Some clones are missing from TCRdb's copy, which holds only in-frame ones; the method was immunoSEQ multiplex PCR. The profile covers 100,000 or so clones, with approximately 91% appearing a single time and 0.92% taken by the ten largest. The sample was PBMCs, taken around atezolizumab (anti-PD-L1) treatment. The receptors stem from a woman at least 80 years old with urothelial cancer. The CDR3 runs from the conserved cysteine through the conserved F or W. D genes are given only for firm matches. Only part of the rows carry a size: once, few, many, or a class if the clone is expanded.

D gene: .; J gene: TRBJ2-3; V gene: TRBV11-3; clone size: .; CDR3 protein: CASSAGRTDTQYF; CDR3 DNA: TGTGCCAGCAGCGCGGGCAGAACAGATACGCAGTATTTT
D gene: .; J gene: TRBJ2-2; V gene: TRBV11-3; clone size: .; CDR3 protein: CASSLTRAGELFF; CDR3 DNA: TGTGCCAGCAGCTTAACGAGGGCCGGGGAGCTGTTTTTT
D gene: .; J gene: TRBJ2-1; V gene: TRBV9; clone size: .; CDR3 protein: CASSRLVGGGNEQFF; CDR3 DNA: TGTGCCAGCAGCCGACTGGTGGGAGGGGGGAATGAGCAGTTCTTC
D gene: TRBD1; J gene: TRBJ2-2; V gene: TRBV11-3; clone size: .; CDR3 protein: CASSLGQGASTGELFF; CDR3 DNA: TGTGCCAGCAGCTTAGGACAGGGGGCGAGCACCGGGGAGCTGTTTTTT
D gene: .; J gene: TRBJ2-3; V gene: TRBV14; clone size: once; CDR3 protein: CASSLNTDTQYF; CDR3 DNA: TGTGCCAGCAGCCTTAACACAGATACGCAGTATTTT
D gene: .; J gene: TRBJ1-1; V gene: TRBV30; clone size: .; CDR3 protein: CAWSALGQMNTEAFF; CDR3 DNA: TGTGCCTGGAGTGCGCTCGGACAGATGAACACTGAAGCTTTCTTT
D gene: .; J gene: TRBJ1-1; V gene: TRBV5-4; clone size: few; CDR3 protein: CASSLRDNTEAFF; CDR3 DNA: TGTGCCAGCAGCCTGCGGGATAACACTGAAGCTTTCTTT
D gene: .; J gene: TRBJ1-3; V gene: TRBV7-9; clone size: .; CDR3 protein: CASSLVGYRGSGNTIYF; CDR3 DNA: TGTGCCAGCAGCTTAGTGGGTTATCGGGGCTCTGGAAACACCATATATTTT
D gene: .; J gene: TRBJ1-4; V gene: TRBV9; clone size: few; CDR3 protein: CASSTAGAVGKLFF; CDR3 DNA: TGTGCCAGCAGCACAGCGGGGGCTGTTGGAAAACTGTTTTTT
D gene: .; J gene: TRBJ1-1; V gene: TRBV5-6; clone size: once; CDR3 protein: CASSLGQGRMNTEAFF; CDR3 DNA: TGTGCCAGCAGCTTGGGTCAGGGGAGAATGAACACTGAAGCTTTCTTT
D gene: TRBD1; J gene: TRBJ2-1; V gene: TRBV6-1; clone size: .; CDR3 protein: CASSETDREHNEQFF; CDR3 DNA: TGTGCCAGCAGTGAAACGGACAGGGAGCACAATGAGCAGTTCTTC
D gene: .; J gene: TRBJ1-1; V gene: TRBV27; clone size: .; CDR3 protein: CASSLKFGYTEAFF; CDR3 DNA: TGTGCCAGCAGTTTAAAGTTCGGGTACACTGAAGCTTTCTTT
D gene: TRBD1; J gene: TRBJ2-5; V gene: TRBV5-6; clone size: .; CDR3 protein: CASSSPGQMYQETQYF; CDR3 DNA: TGTGCCAGCAGCTCTCCGGGACAGATGTATCAAGAGACCCAGTACTTC
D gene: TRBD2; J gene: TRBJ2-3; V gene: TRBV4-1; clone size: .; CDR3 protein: CASSQSGTSSYTDTQYF; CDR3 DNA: TGCGCCAGCAGCCAATCCGGGACTAGCAGTTACACAGATACGCAGTATTTT
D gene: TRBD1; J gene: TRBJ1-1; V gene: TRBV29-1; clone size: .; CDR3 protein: CSARTGSTEAFF; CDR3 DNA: TGCAGCGCACGGACAGGGAGCACTGAAGCTTTCTTT
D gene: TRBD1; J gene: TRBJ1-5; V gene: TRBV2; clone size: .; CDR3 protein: CASSEGGQQNQPQHF; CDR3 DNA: TGTGCCAGCAGTGAAGGGGGACAGCAGAATCAGCCCCAGCATTTT
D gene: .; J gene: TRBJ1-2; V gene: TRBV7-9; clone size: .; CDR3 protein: CASSPMGSFYGYTF; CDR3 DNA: TGTGCCAGCAGCCCCATGGGCTCTTTCTATGGCTACACCTTC
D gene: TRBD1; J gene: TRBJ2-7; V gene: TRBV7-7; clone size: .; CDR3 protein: CASSSRTGGEQYF; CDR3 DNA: TGTGCCAGCAGCAGTAGGACAGGGGGCGAGCAGTACTTC
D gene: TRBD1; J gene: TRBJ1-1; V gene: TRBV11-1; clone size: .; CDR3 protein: CASSLGQGVPAFF; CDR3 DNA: TGTGCCAGCAGCTTAGGACAGGGGGTCCCAGCTTTCTTT
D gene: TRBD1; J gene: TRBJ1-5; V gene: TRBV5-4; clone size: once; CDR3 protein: CASSLPDADRPSNQPQHF; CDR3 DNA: TGTGCCAGCAGCTTGCCCGATGCGGACAGGCCTAGCAATCAGCCCCAGCATTTT
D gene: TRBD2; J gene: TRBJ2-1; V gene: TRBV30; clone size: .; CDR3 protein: CAWSVGLAGVNEQFF; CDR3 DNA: TGTGCCTGGAGTGTGGGGCTAGCGGGAGTGAATGAGCAGTTCTTC
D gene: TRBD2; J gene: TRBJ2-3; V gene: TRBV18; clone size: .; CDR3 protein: CASSPLTLAGGSTDTQYF; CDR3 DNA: TGTGCCAGCTCACCCCTAACGCTAGCGGGAGGGAGCACAGATACGCAGTATTTT
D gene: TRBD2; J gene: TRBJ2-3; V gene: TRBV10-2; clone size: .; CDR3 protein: CASGRASGAVDTQYF; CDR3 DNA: TGCGCCAGCGGAAGGGCTAGCGGGGCCGTGGATACGCAGTATTTT
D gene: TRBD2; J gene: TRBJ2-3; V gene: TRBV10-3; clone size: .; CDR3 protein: CAISESGSGRAGSWDTQYF; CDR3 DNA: TGTGCCATCAGTGAGTCGGGTAGCGGGAGGGCCGGTTCATGGGATACGCAGTATTTT
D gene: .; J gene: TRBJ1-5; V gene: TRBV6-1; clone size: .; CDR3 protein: CASTPGQLGNQPQHF; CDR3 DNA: TGTGCCAGCACCCCAGGGCAATTGGGCAATCAGCCCCAGCATTTT
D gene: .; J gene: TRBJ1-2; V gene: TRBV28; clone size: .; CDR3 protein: CASSLTGFFGYTF; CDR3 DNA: TGTGCCAGCAGTTTAACAGGGTTTTTTGGCTACACCTTC
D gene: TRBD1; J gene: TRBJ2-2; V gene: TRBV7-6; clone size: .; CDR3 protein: CASSVDRDTGELFF; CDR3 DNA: TGTGCCAGCAGCGTGGACAGGGACACCGGGGAGCTGTTTTTT
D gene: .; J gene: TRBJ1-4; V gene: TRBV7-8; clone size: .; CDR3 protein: CASSYMRGANEKLFF; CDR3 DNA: TGTGCCAGCAGTTATATGCGGGGTGCTAATGAAAAACTGTTTTTT
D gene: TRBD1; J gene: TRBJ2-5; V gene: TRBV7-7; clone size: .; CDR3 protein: CASSPWTGTGETQYF; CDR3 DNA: TGTGCCAGCAGCCCCTGGACAGGGACGGGGGAGACCCAGTACTTC
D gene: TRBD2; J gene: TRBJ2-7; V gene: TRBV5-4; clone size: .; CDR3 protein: CASSLAGTRSYEQYF; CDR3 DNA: TGTGCCAGCAGCTTGGCGGGGACTAGATCCTACGAGCAGTACTTC
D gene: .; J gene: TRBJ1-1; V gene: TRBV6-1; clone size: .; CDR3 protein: CAHREGWNTEAFF; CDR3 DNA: TGTGCCCACAGGGAGGGGTGGAACACTGAAGCTTTCTTT
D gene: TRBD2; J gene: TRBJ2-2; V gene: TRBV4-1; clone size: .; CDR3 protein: CASSQDGLAGGSGELFF; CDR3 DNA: TGCGCCAGCAGCCAAGATGGGCTAGCGGGAGGATCCGGGGAGCTGTTTTTT
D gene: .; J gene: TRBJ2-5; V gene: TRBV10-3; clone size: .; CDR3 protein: CAISERYTGEQETQYF; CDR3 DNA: TGTGCCATCAGTGAAAGGTATACTGGAGAACAAGAGACCCAGTACTTC
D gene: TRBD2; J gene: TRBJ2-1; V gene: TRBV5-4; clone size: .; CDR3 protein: CASSIQQLAGGINEQFF; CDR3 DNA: TGTGCCAGCAGCATACAACAACTAGCGGGAGGGATTAATGAGCAGTTCTTC
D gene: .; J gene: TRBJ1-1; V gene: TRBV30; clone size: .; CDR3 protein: CAWNGGRGTEAFF; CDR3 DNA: TGTGCCTGGAATGGGGGCAGGGGCACTGAAGCTTTCTTT
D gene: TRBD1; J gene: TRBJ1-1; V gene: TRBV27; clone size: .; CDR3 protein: CASSLSDRGNTEAFF; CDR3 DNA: TGTGCCAGCAGTTTAAGTGACAGGGGGAACACTGAAGCTTTCTTT
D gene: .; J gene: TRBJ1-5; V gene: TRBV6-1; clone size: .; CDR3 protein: CASSEAPKLTRNQPQHF; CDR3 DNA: TGTGCCAGCAGTGAAGCGCCTAAGTTGACGAGGAATCAGCCCCAGCATTTT
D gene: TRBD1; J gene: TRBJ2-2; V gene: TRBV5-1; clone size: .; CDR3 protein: CASSRYTGAGELFF; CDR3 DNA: TGCGCCAGCAGCCGATACACAGGGGCCGGGGAGCTGTTTTTT
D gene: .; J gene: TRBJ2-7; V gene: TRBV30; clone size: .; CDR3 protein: CAWSSSYEQYF; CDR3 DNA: TGTGCCTGGAGTTCATCCTACGAGCAGTACTTC
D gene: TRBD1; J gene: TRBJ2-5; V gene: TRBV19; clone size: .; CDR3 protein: CASSRQGSSETQYF; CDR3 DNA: TGTGCCAGTAGCAGACAGGGAAGTTCGGAGACCCAGTACTTC
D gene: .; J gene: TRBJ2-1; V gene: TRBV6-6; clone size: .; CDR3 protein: CASTDGGSYNEQFF; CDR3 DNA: TGTGCCAGCACCGACGGGGGATCCTACAATGAGCAGTTCTTC
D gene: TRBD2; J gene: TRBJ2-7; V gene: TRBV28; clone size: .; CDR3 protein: CASSTPSGVSYEQYF; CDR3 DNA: TGTGCCAGCAGTACCCCCAGCGGGGTTTCCTACGAGCAGTACTTC
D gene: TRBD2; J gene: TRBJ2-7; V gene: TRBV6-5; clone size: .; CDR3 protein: CASSYSSSGSSYEQYF; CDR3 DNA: TGTGCCAGCAGTTACTCGAGTAGCGGGTCTTCCTACGAGCAGTACTTC
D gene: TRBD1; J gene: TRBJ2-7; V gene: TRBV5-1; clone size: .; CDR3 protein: CASSVPGQRSYEQYF; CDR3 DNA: TGCGCCAGCAGCGTACCGGGACAGCGCTCCTACGAGCAGTACTTC
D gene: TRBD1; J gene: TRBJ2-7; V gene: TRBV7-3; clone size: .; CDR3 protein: CASSPTGSGGYEQYF; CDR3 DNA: TGTGCCAGCAGCCCTACCGGCTCAGGGGGCTACGAGCAGTACTTC
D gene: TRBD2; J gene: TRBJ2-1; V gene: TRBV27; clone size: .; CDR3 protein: CASSPSGSSYNEQFF; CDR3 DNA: TGTGCCAGCAGCCCTAGCGGGAGCTCCTACAATGAGCAGTTCTTC
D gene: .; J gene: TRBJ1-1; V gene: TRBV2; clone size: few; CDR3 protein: CASSSQGTNTEAFF; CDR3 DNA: TGTGCCAGCAGCTCTCAGGGGACGAACACTGAAGCTTTCTTT
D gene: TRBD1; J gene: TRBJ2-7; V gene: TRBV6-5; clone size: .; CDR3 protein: CASRDRVGEQYF; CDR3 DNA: TGTGCCAGCAGGGACAGGGTCGGGGAGCAGTACTTC
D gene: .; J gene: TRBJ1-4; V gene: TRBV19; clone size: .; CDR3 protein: CATRSGVNNEKLFF; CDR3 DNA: TGTGCAACCCGATCCGGAGTAAATAATGAAAAACTGTTTTTT
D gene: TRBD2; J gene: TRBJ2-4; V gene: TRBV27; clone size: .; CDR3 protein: CASSYLAGDKNIQYF; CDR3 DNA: TGTGCCAGCAGTTATCTAGCGGGAGACAAAAACATTCAGTACTTC
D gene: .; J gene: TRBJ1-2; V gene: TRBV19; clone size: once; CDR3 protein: CASSTTVGYGYTF; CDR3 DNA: TGTGCCAGTAGTACGACTGTTGGCTATGGCTACACCTTC
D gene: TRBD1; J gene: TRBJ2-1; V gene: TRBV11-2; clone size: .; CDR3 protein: CASSLAAGGTYNEQFF; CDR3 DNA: TGTGCCAGCAGCTTAGCCGCAGGGGGCACCTACAATGAGCAGTTCTTC
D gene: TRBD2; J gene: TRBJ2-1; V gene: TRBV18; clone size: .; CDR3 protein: CASSPEGLAVNEQFF; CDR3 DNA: TGTGCCAGCTCACCAGAGGGACTAGCGGTAAATGAGCAGTTCTTC
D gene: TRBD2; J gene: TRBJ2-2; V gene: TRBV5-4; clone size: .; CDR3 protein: CASSLDTSGINTGELFF; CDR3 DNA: TGTGCCAGCAGCTTGGATACTAGCGGGATTAACACCGGGGAGCTGTTTTTT
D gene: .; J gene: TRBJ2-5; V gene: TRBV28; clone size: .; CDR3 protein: CASSLAIGFQTQYF; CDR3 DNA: TGTGCCAGCAGTTTAGCAATCGGGTTCCAGACCCAGTACTTC
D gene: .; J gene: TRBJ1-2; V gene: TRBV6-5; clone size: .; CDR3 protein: CASSSDSYYGYTF; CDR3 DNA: TGTGCCAGCAGTTCGGACAGCTACTATGGCTACACCTTC
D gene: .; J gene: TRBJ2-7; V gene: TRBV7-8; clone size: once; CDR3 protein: CASSPAAGARGEQYF; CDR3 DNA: TGTGCCAGCAGCCCCGCAGCAGGGGCGCGCGGCGAGCAGTACTTC